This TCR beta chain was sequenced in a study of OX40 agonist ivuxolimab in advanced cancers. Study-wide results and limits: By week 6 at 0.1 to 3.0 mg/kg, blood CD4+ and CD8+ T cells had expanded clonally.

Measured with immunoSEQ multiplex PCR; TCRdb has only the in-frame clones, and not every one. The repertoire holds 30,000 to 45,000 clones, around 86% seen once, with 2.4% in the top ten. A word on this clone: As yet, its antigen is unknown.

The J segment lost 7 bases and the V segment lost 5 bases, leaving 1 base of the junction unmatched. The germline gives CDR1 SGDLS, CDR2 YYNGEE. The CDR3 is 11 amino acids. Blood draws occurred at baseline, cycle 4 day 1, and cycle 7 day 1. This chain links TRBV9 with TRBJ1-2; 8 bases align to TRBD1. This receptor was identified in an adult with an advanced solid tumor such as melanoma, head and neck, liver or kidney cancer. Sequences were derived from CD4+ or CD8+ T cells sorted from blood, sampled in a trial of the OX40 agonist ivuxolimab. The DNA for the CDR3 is TGTGCCAGCAGGACAGGGGTTGGCTACACCTTC. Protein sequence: CASRTGVGYTF.